This passage covers 28 T cell receptor beta chains from one sample sequenced in a study of blood T cell repertoires in COVID-19 (dated by TCRdb to between 2020 and 2021). Library creation used the immunoSEQ multiplex PCR assay. The source is immuneACCESS, and TCRdb retained only in-frame sequences with V and J called. Part of the clones is not carried over; for the studies checked, unresolved V genes explain less than half of this, and the remainder is unexplained. This sample comprises 85,000 to 130,000 clones, 88% of them detected only once. Under 7.5% of the sample goes to the ten largest clones. The sample taken for sequencing was peripheral blood. The source of these receptors is an older woman with acute or convalescent COVID-19.

This clone was detected only a few times. This chain joins TRBV19 and TRBJ1-2, with TRBD1 identical over 11 bases. This CDR3 region has 15 residues. Germline CDR1 is LNHDA and CDR2 is SQIVND (reference sequence). Trimming removed 3 bases from V and 7 bases from J; junction bases left unmatched: 7. The CDR3 sequence: CASSMVGQGASGYTF. The CDR3 coding sequence is TGTGCCAGTAGTATGGTCGGACAGGGGGCGAGTGGCTACACCTTC.

This chain connects TRBV11-2 to TRBJ2-1, with TRBD2 identical over 7 bases. Germline V gene data show CDR1 as SGHAT and CDR2 as FQNNGV. The CDR3 covers 15 residues. The junction had 2 bases not matched to a gene; V was cut back by 1 base and J by 2 bases. The chain's CDR3 is CASSLGAGTYNEQFF. CDR3 bases: TGTGCCAGCAGCTTAGGAGCGGGGACCTACAATGAGCAGTTCTTC.

The rearrangement joins TRBV5-1 to TRBJ2-2, with 8 bases aligning to TRBD1. The CDR3 loop spans 16 amino acids. V was clipped by 6 bases and J by 2 bases; unmatched bases: 9. Germline V CDR1 and CDR2: SGHRS, YFSETQ. The CDR3 region is CASIQDRVENTGELFF. The CDR3 bases are TGCGCCAGCATTCAGGACAGGGTTGAAAACACCGGGGAGCTGTTTTTT.

This clone has a single count. This sequence joins TRBV7-9 and TRBJ1-1, with D maybe TRBD1 (6 bases). Germline V lookup: CDR1 SEHNR, CDR2 FQNEAQ (reference sequence). This CDR3 has 15 amino acids. Trimming cost V 3 bases and J 6 bases, with 17 bases left between them. In DNA form, the CDR3 reads TGTGCCAGCAGCTTCTCCGGACAGAGAGTCTCTGAAGCTTTCTTT. This codes for CASSFSGQRVSEAFF.

This sequence joins TRBV5-8 and TRBJ2-7, with TRBD1 identical over 8 bases. CDR3 length: 14 amino acids. Germline-derived CDR1 and CDR2 are SGHTS and YDEGEE. With 2 bases clipped from V and 5 bases from J, the junction kept 6 bases outside the gene matches. Here the CDR3 reads CASSLPGGGDEQYF. The CDR3 coding sequence is TGTGCCAGCAGCTTACCAGGGGGCGGGGACGAGCAGTACTTC.

The chain links TRBV6-5 to TRBJ2-7; 7 bases align to TRBD2. The germline CDR1 and CDR2 sequences are MNHEY and SVGAGI. The CDR3 sequence is 13 residues long. Trimming took 5 bases from V and 2 from J; bases not matched to a gene: 3. This CDR3 reads CASSRGGTYEQYF. The CDR3, as DNA: TGTGCCAGCAGTAGGGGAGGGACCTACGAGCAGTACTTC.

The chain is built from TRBV2 and TRBJ2-1, with TRBD2 identical over 10 bases. This CDR3 is built from 16 residues. The germline V gene encodes CDR1 SNHLY and CDR2 FYNNEI. The J segment lost 0 bases and the V segment lost 8 bases, leaving 7 bases of the junction unmatched. The CDR3: CASRPRTSGSYNEQFF. DNA of the CDR3: TGTGCCAGCCGCCCAAGGACTAGCGGCTCCTACAATGAGCAGTTCTTC.

This chain links TRBV6-5 with TRBJ1-5; 7 bases map to TRBD1. Looked up from germline, CDR1 is MNHEY and CDR2 is SVGAGI. V was clipped by 5 bases and J by 3 bases; unmatched bases: 7. The CDR3 totals 15 residues. CDR3 loop: CASSPRDSVNQPQHF. DNA for the CDR3: TGTGCCAGCAGTCCACGGGACAGCGTCAATCAGCCCCAGCATTTT.

The chain uses TRBV27 and TRBJ1-1; no firm D call. Germline values: CDR1 MNHEY, CDR2 SMNVEV (reference sequence). The length of the CDR3 is 12 residues. V was trimmed by 6 bases and J by 6 bases, leaving 11 bases between them. The CDR3 loop reads CASSPWGAEAFF. The CDR3 nucleotides read TGTGCCAGCAGCCCCTGGGGAGCTGAAGCTTTCTTT.

This chain connects TRBV19 to TRBJ1-2, with TRBD1 matching over 8 bases. CDR1 LNHDA and CDR2 SQIVND come from the germline V gene (reference sequence). This CDR3 spans 16 amino acids. Losses at the gene ends were 6 bases for V and 4 bases for J; bases not matched to a gene: 13. In DNA, the CDR3 is TGTGCCAGTAGGAGGCTTCAGGGGGCCGGCCCCTATGGCTACACCTTC. Translated, it gives CASRRLQGAGPYGYTF.

The table lists this clone with a count of one. The missing conserved phenylalanine or tryptophan at the end of this CDR3 makes a read error likely. Because the CDR3's place on the DNA is in doubt, the DNA is left out and the CDR3 is given as listed by TCRdb. The V gene is TRBV7-8, the J gene TRBJ1-1; the table's D call of TRBD1 was not tested on the DNA. Counting both end residues, the CDR3 totals 13 amino acids. Per the germline V gene, CDR1 is SGHVS and CDR2 is FQNEAQ. This chain's CDR3 is CASSPEKGQGEWS.

The CDR3 here is CASSPLPGATEAFF. CDR3 nucleotides: TGTGCCAGCTCACCACTCCCGGGAGCCACTGAAGCTTTCTTT. This chain links TRBV18 with TRBJ1-1; D is uncertain. V was trimmed by 1 base and J by 4 bases, leaving 10 bases between them. Germline assignment: CDR1 KGHSH and CDR2 LQKENI. The CDR3 runs to 14 residues.

The chain has TRBV25-1 and TRBJ2-7; 7 nucleotides agree with TRBD1. The CDR3 loop spans 14 amino acids. The V gene's germline CDR1 is MGHDK and CDR2 SYGVNS. The V gene end was trimmed by 6 bases and the J gene end by 6 bases; junction bases not matched to a gene: 11. The CDR3 DNA reads as TGTGCCAGCAGCCCAGACAGGGTTTTGCGCGAGCAGTACTTC. As protein: CASSPDRVLREQYF.

The rearrangement links TRBV11-3 to TRBJ1-1, with D perhaps matching TRBD1 (5 bases). This CDR3 is built from 13 residues. The ends were cut back, 7 bases at V and 4 bases at J, with 13 bases in the middle. CDR1 and CDR2 from the germline V gene are SGHNT and YENEEA. The CDR3 region is CASTPREGTEAFF. As DNA, the CDR3 is TGTGCCAGCACCCCCAGGGAGGGCACTGAAGCTTTCTTT.

The genes are TRBV11-3 and TRBJ2-3; 7 bases are shared with TRBD2. Trimming took 5 bases from V and 6 from J; bases not matched to a gene: 5. From germline, CDR1 is SGHNT and CDR2 YENEEA. The CDR3 covers 13 residues. The DNA for the CDR3 is TGTGCCAGCAGCCCCCGACTAGCCGATACGCAGTATTTT. Translation gives CASSPRLADTQYF.

This chain joins TRBV6-1 and TRBJ1-2; D gene unclear. V lost 0 bases and J 11 bases, leaving 10 bases between the germline ends. This CDR3 is 12 amino acids long. Germline V lookup: CDR1 MNHNS, CDR2 SASEGT. CDR3 nucleotide sequence: TGTGCCAGCAGTGAAGCGCTCCCACGGTACACCTTC. As protein: CASSEALPRYTF.

DNA for the CDR3: TGCAGCGCCCACATCTTACCGGGCACCGGGGAGCTGTTTTTT. The encoded protein is CSAHILPGTGELFF. The genes are TRBV29-1 and TRBJ2-2; D not certain. Looked up from germline, CDR1 is SQVTM and CDR2 is ANQGSEA. V gave up 7 bases and J gave up 4 bases, with 16 bases separating them. The CDR3 is 14 amino acids.

The genes are TRBV21-1 and TRBJ2-1; TRBD1 is the table's D call and was not checked against the DNA. TRBV21-1 represents a pseudogene. CDR3 length: 18 residues. CDR3 region: CASSKPGQGAFSYNEQFF. DNA of the CDR3: TGTGCCAGCAGCAAACCGGGACAGGGGGCCTTCTCCTACAATGAGCAGTTCTTC.

This chain uses TRBV11-3 with TRBJ1-1; 8 bases are a match to TRBD1. Germline-derived CDR1 and CDR2 are SGHNT and YENEEA. V lost 5 bases to trimming and J lost 6 bases; unmatched junction nucleotides: 14. This CDR3 is 16 amino acids long. Here the CDR3 DNA reads TGTGCCAGCAGCGACAGGCGTCGGGGACAGGTGGCTGAAGCTTTCTTT. Its translation is CASSDRRRGQVAEAFF.

The V call is TRBV6-2 or TRBV6-3, the J call TRBJ2-1, with 11 bases fitting TRBD2. Germline loops: CDR1 MNHEY, CDR2 SVGEGT. The CDR3 contains 16 residues. Losses at the gene ends were 2 bases for V and 4 bases for J; bases not matched to a gene: 4. The CDR3 DNA sequence: TGTGCCAGCAGTTACGTGTCTAGCGGGAGGTACAATGAGCAGTTCTTC. This translates into CASSYVSSGRYNEQFF.

The chain employs TRBV11-1 and TRBJ1-4, with D uncertain. The CDR3 is made up of 13 amino acids. Germline loops: CDR1 SGHAT, CDR2 FQDESV (reference sequence). V was clipped by 4 bases and J by 7 bases, with 10 bases between them. The CDR3 region is CASSYNEGEKLFF. For the CDR3, the DNA is TGTGCCAGCAGCTACAACGAGGGTGAAAAACTGTTTTTT. Supplemented by reference TRBV11-1 and TRBJ1-4, the full variable domain reads EAEVAQSPRYKITEKSQAVAFWCDPISGHATLYWYRQILGQGPELLVQFQDESVVDDSQLPKDRFSAERLKGVDSTLKIQPAELGDSAMYLCASSYNEGEKLFFGSGTQLSVL.

This chain links TRBV5-1 with TRBJ1-1; D remains ambiguous. V gave up 1 base and J gave up 5 bases, with 12 bases separating them. The CDR3 consists of 14 residues. CDR1 SGHRS and CDR2 YFSETQ come from the germline V gene. The CDR3: CASSLYQLETEAFF. In DNA, the CDR3 is TGCGCCAGCAGCTTGTATCAGCTGGAGACTGAAGCTTTCTTT.

CDR3 bases: TGTGCCACCAGTGAACCTCCGGGACAGACACTCTCAATCTCCTACAATGAGCAGTTCTTC. Protein product: CATSEPPGQTLSISYNEQFF. J is TRBJ2-1 and V is TRBV24-1, with 7 bases that match TRBD1. V lost 4 bases, J lost 0 bases, and 17 bases stayed unmatched. Germline-derived CDR1 and CDR2 are KGHDR and SFDVKD. This CDR3 has 20 residues.

The chain recombines TRBV19 with TRBJ1-2; 8 bases line up with TRBD1. This CDR3 is 14 amino acids long. Germline CDR1 is LNHDA and CDR2 is SQIVND (reference sequence). Trimming took 6 bases from V and 7 from J; bases not matched to a gene: 10. The CDR3: CASRTGGTLGGYTF. CDR3 bases: TGTGCCAGTAGAACAGGGGGAACTTTGGGTGGCTACACCTTC.

CDR3 amino acids: CASSYGLDGYTF. Here the CDR3 DNA reads TGTGCCAGCAGTTATGGCCTTGATGGCTACACCTTC. This chain joins TRBV28 and TRBJ1-2; D unresolved. V was clipped by 4 bases and J by 6 bases, with 9 bases between them. This CDR3 has 12 amino acids. Germline V gene lookup returns CDR1 MDHEN and CDR2 SYDVKM.

The CDR3 DNA follows: TGCGCCAGCAGCTTGATCCGCGACAGGGACACTGAAGCTTTCTTT. Translation: CASSLIRDRDTEAFF. The chain couples TRBV5-1 to TRBJ1-1, with 7 bases lining up with TRBD1. This CDR3 contains 15 residues. J gave up 3 bases and V 1 base, and 6 bases lay outside the gene matches. The germline gives CDR1 SGHRS, CDR2 YFSETQ.

The V call is TRBV11-3, the J call TRBJ1-6; 8 nucleotides agree with TRBD1. V dropped 1 base and J dropped 0; count of bases not matched to a gene: 11. This CDR3 has 20 amino acids. In germline, CDR1 is SGHNT, CDR2 YENEEA. The DNA of the CDR3 is TGTGCCAGCAGCTTAGGCCAGGGGGCGTCAGGAAGCTCCTATAATTCACCCCTCCACTTT. Residues: CASSLGQGASGSSYNSPLHF.

The CDR3 is CSATTGDGYTF. CDR3 sequence (DNA): TGCAGCGCCACGACAGGGGACGGCTACACCTTC. The J gene is TRBJ1-2, the V gene TRBV29-1, with 8 bases fitting TRBD1. CDR3 size: 11 residues. V dropped 7 bases and J dropped 8; count of bases not matched to a gene: 6. Germline lookup yields CDR1 SQVTM and CDR2 ANQGSEA.